A selection of T cell receptor beta chains follows, all from one sample in a study of shared clonotypes between healthy human individuals. Only in-frame clones appear in the TCRdb table, and some are missing; sequencing was by immunoSEQ multiplex PCR. The sample has 2.3 million or so clones; just over 90% are singletons. Sequencing used naive CD4+ T cells from PBMCs. The receptors were gathered from a man aged 18 to 29 in good health. Some clones in this sample may be carry-over from other donors' samples. Each CDR3 is given with its conserved first and last residue. The order of the fields is CDR3 protein, CDR3 DNA, V gene, D gene, clone size, J gene. The D gene is left open where the match is weak. The size of a clone is reported for some rows only, either as once, few or many, or as a class for expanded clones.

CASSRNTEAFF	TGTGCCAGCAGTCGAAACACTGAAGCTTTCTTT	TRBV28	NA	NA	TRBJ1-1
CASSPGTSGYNEQFF	TGCGCCAGCAGCCCCGGGACTAGCGGTTACAATGAGCAGTTCTTC	TRBV5-1	TRBD2	NA	TRBJ2-1
CASADRGKETQYF	TGTGCCAGCGCGGACAGGGGAAAAGAGACCCAGTACTTC	TRBV2	TRBD1	NA	TRBJ2-5
CASSYLDNYGYTF	TGTGCCAGCAGTTACCTTGACAACTATGGCTACACCTTC	TRBV6-6	NA	NA	TRBJ1-2
CASSLGAGTHDNEQFF	TGTGCCAGCAGCTTAGGAGCAGGGACGCACGACAATGAGCAGTTCTTC	TRBV7-9	NA	NA	TRBJ2-1
CASSSPGGSAGNTIYF	TGCGCCAGCAGCTCGCCAGGGGGCTCAGCTGGAAACACCATATATTTT	TRBV5-1	TRBD1	NA	TRBJ1-3
CASSETRRMNTEAFF	TGTGCCAGCAGTGAAACAAGGAGGATGAACACTGAAGCTTTCTTT	TRBV6-1	NA	NA	TRBJ1-1
CASLSAKNIQYF	TGTGCCAGCCTCTCGGCCAAAAACATTCAGTACTTC	TRBV25-1	NA	NA	TRBJ2-4
CASREYSGGTF	TGTGCCAGCAGGGAGTACTCTGGCGGCACCTTC	TRBV6-1	NA	NA	TRBJ1-2
CASSLGYGYTF	TGTGCCAGCTCACTCGGATATGGCTACACCTTC	TRBV18	NA	NA	TRBJ1-2
CASSRDGTRGETQYF	TGCGCCAGCAGCCGAGACGGGACTAGGGGAGAGACCCAGTACTTC	TRBV5-1	TRBD2	NA	TRBJ2-5
CASSPPRDRARPQHF	TGTGCCAGTAGCCCCCCCCGGGACAGGGCTCGGCCCCAGCATTTT	TRBV19	TRBD1	NA	TRBJ1-5
CASSFGTGGGGDTQYF	TGTGCCAGCAGCTTCGGGACAGGGGGCGGGGGAGATACGCAGTATTTT	TRBV11-2	TRBD1	NA	TRBJ2-3
CASSFWGAQETQYF	TGTGCCAGCAGTTTCTGGGGGGCTCAAGAGACCCAGTACTTC	TRBV28	NA	NA	TRBJ2-5
CASTRASNHDNEQFF	TGTGCCAGCACGCGAGCTTCTAACCATGACAATGAGCAGTTCTTC	TRBV9	NA	NA	TRBJ2-1
CASSLGGLIEQFF	TGTGCCAGCAGCTTAGGAGGACTAATTGAGCAGTTCTTC	TRBV7-2	NA	NA	TRBJ2-1
CASSPWQGVDNSPLHF	TGTGCCAGCTCACCATGGCAGGGGGTAGATAATTCACCCCTCCACTTT	TRBV18	TRBD1	NA	TRBJ1-6
CASSSTPHQGGSGNTIYF	TGTGCCAGCAGTTCCACCCCTCACCAGGGGGGTAGTGGAAACACCATATATTTT	TRBV28	TRBD1	NA	TRBJ1-3
CASSTGLVVRVQYF	TGTGCCAGCAGTACGGGACTAGTTGTCCGAGTGCAGTACTTC	TRBV28	TRBD2	NA	TRBJ2-7
CASSTNSGRPYEQYF	TGTGCCAGCAGCACCAATAGCGGAAGACCATACGAGCAGTACTTC	TRBV6-6	NA	NA	TRBJ2-7
CASKRGFRGNQPQHF	TGTGCCAGCAAAAGGGGCTTTCGGGGCAATCAGCCCCAGCATTTT	TRBV2	NA	NA	TRBJ1-5
CASSLALGSTYEQYF	TGTGCCAGCAGCTTAGCGCTCGGCAGTACCTACGAGCAGTACTTC	TRBV7-8	NA	NA	TRBJ2-7
CATSRVGETQYF	TGTGCCACCAGCAGAGTTGGGGAGACCCAGTACTTC	TRBV15	NA	NA	TRBJ2-5
CASRTTDTQYF	TGTGCCAGCAGAACCACAGATACGCAGTATTTT	TRBV25-1	NA	few	TRBJ2-3
CASSDPTGSHEKLFF	TGTGCCAGCAGTGACCCGACAGGGAGTCATGAAAAACTGTTTTTT	TRBV25-1	TRBD1	NA	TRBJ1-4
CASGGSRNTEAFF	TGTGCCAGCGGGGGTTCGAGGAACACTGAAGCTTTCTTT	TRBV28	NA	NA	TRBJ1-1
CAISNRTGTGSEAFF	TGTGCCATCAGCAACCGGACAGGGACTGGCTCTGAAGCTTTCTTT	TRBV10-3	TRBD1	once	TRBJ1-1
CASRTGTPQNTGELFF	TGTGCCAGCAGAACCGGGACACCACAGAACACCGGGGAGCTGTTTTTT	TRBV6-6	NA	once	TRBJ2-2
CASGGQPTNYGYTF	TGTGCCAGCGGGGGGCAGCCGACTAACTATGGCTACACCTTC	TRBV6-1	NA	NA	TRBJ1-2
CASKPGQRLNQPQHF	TGTGCCAGTAAGCCCGGGCAGCGCCTTAATCAGCCCCAGCATTTT	TRBV19	NA	NA	TRBJ1-5
CASSFQGASTDTQYF	TGCGCCAGCAGCTTTCAGGGGGCTAGCACAGATACGCAGTATTTT	TRBV5-1	TRBD1	NA	TRBJ2-3
CASSVGLGLMNTEAFF	TGTGCCAGCTCGGTGGGTCTCGGGCTCATGAACACTGAAGCTTTCTTT	TRBV6-6	NA	NA	TRBJ1-1
CASSYSGPSSGNTIYF	TGTGCCAGCAGTTACTCGGGGCCAAGCTCTGGAAACACCATATATTTT	TRBV6-5	NA	NA	TRBJ1-3
CASSPRWGGDTEAFF	TGTGCCAGCAGCCCCCGCTGGGGCGGGGACACTGAAGCTTTCTTT	TRBV11-1	NA	NA	TRBJ1-1
CASSQDRENNYGYTF	TGTGCCAGCTCACAGGACCGAGAAAATAACTATGGCTACACCTTC	TRBV18	NA	NA	TRBJ1-2
CASSLRWSPEQYF	TGTGCCAGCAGCCTCCGTTGGAGCCCCGAGCAGTACTTC	TRBV7-6	NA	NA	TRBJ2-7
CATRIGQGGEGYTF	TGTGCCACGCGAATAGGACAGGGAGGAGAGGGCTACACCTTC	TRBV10-3	TRBD1	NA	TRBJ1-2
CASSLSTSGEQFF	TGCGCCAGCAGCTTGAGTACCTCAGGGGAGCAGTTCTTC	TRBV5-1	NA	NA	TRBJ2-1
CASSKDRWSNQPQHF	TGCGCCAGCAGCAAAGACAGGTGGAGCAATCAGCCCCAGCATTTT	TRBV4-3	NA	NA	TRBJ1-5
CASKTQGAVYNEQFF	TGTGCCAGCAAGACACAGGGGGCAGTCTACAATGAGCAGTTCTTC	TRBV6-5	TRBD1	NA	TRBJ2-1
CAISESWGQKNTEAFF	TGTGCCATCAGTGAGTCGTGGGGACAGAAGAACACTGAAGCTTTCTTT	TRBV10-3	TRBD1	NA	TRBJ1-1